The 24 T cell receptor beta chains below were found in one sample sequenced in a study of memory CD4+ T cells and cytomegalovirus serostatus. Single viable CD3+CD4+CD8-CD45RO+ cells were sorted as the memory CD4+ T cells. Assay used: immunoSEQ multiplex PCR; TCRdb lists only in-frame clones, some missing. The sample has just under 65,000 clones, roughly four fifths seen once; the top ten hold 0.7% to 0.9%. The source material was memory CD4+ T cells from blood. These TCRs come from an adult in good health and CMV-seronegative.

The J gene is TRBJ1-4, the V gene TRBV30, with D unresolved. Trimming removed 8 bases at V and 0 bases at J, with 16 bases between. The germline gives CDR1 GTSNPN, CDR2 SVGIG (reference sequence). The CDR3 is 15 amino acids. The CDR3 is CAGTPDPATNEKLFF. The CDR3 DNA sequence: TGTGCCGGTACCCCCGACCCAGCAACTAATGAAAAACTGTTTTTT.

This chain connects TRBV7-9 to TRBJ1-1, with D possibly being TRBD1 (6 bases). CDR1 and CDR2 (germline): SEHNR, FQNEAQ (reference sequence). Trimming removed 5 bases at V and 4 bases at J, with 11 bases between. This CDR3 has 13 residues. The CDR3 region has the DNA TGTGCCAGCAGCGCTCAGGGGCTCACTGAAGCTTTCTTT. It encodes CASSAQGLTEAFF.

The chain uses TRBV19 and TRBJ1-5; the match to TRBD1 covers 8 bases. Unmatched junction bases numbered 5, after V lost 1 base and J lost 6 bases. Germline values: CDR1 LNHDA, CDR2 SQIVND (reference sequence). The CDR3 is 15 residues long. CDR3 DNA sequence: TGTGCCAGTAGTATAGGTCAGGGGGCAGGTCAGCCCCAGCATTTT. It yields the protein CASSIGQGAGQPQHF.

The chain couples TRBV7-8 to TRBJ1-5; D is uncertain. There are 17 residues in the CDR3. Germline lookup yields CDR1 SGHVS and CDR2 FQNEAQ. The ends were cut back, 1 base at V and 0 bases at J, with 13 bases in the middle. CDR3 in amino acids: CASSLDGRPFSNQPQHF. The CDR3 DNA follows: TGTGCCAGCAGCTTAGACGGCAGGCCGTTTAGCAATCAGCCCCAGCATTTT.

The V and J genes are TRBV5-1 and TRBJ1-2; D is unclear. The V end was cut by 0 bases, the J end by 2 bases, with 5 bases between. Germline-derived CDR1 and CDR2 are SGHRS and YFSETQ. The CDR3 totals 13 residues. The CDR3 DNA is TGCGCCAGCAGCTTGGGAAGCAACTATGGCTACACCTTC. Its translation is CASSLGSNYGYTF.

Only one count was recorded for this clone. The CDR3 reads CASSQDRASYGYTF. Here the CDR3 DNA reads TGTGCCAGCAGCCAGGACAGGGCGAGCTATGGCTACACCTTC. The V and J genes are TRBV14 and TRBJ1-2; 8 positions agree with TRBD1. This CDR3 region has 14 residues. CDR1 and CDR2 from the germline V gene are SGHDN and FVKESK. V dropped 3 bases and J dropped 4; count of bases not matched to a gene: 4.

This clone was counted a few times. The J gene is TRBJ2-7, the V gene TRBV11-2, with D possibly being TRBD2 (6 bases). CDR3 length: 19 residues. The V gene lost 5 bases and the J gene lost 0 bases, with 26 bases spanning the gap. In germline, CDR1 is SGHAT, CDR2 FQNNGV. The CDR3 DNA reads as TGTGCCAGCAGCCCGATCCGTCGGCTCCGGGACTCGTACTCCTACGAGCAGTACTTC. Its translation: CASSPIRRLRDSYSYEQYF.

There are a few counts of this clone. The chain uses TRBV6-5 and TRBJ2-1; TRBD1 aligns across 7 bases. The CDR3 is 16 amino acids. V lost 2 bases, J lost 5 bases, and 9 bases stayed unmatched. Germline V CDR1 and CDR2: MNHEY, SVGAGI. The CDR3 loop reads CASSYRDRARNNEQFF. CDR3 coding DNA: TGTGCCAGCAGTTACAGAGACAGGGCCCGGAACAATGAGCAGTTCTTC.

About this clone: Germline and junction disagree at one end, which may indicate a read error. The gene calls are TRBV7-7 and TRBJ2-1; 8 bases match TRBD1. The CDR3 consists of 15 residues. Germline values: CDR1 SSHAT, CDR2 FNYEAQ (reference sequence). The DNA for the CDR3 is TGTGCTAGCAGCTTAGGTGGTCAGGGGGCGATTGAGCAGTTCTTC. This gives the protein CASSLGGQGAIEQFF.

To note about this clone: One end of the junction is discordant with germline, which a read error may explain. The chain recombines TRBV7-2 with TRBJ2-7; tentatively, D is TRBD2 (6 bases). The germline V gene has CDR1 SGHTA and CDR2 FQGNSA. The CDR3 is 12 residues long. CDR3 sequence (DNA): TGTGCCAGCAGCTTAGTGTCCGGGACTTTTAAATTC. This codes for CASSLVSGTFKF.

This clone appeared once. The chain is built from TRBV10-1 and TRBJ1-1, with D possibly being TRBD1 (5 bases). Germline V gene data show CDR1 as WNHNN and CDR2 as SYGVQD (reference sequence). V gave up 2 bases and J gave up 1 base, with 8 bases separating them. This CDR3 spans 14 amino acids. The CDR3 spells CASSEGRENTEAFF. CDR3 bases: TGCGCCAGCAGTGAGGGCAGGGAGAACACTGAAGCTTTCTTT.

The CDR3 DNA sequence: TGCGCCAGCAGCTTCGGACAGAACTATGGCTACACCTTC. Its protein product is CASSFGQNYGYTF. The chain carries TRBV5-1 and TRBJ1-2, with a weak D call TRBD1 (6 bases). Germline CDR1 reads SGHRS; CDR2 reads YFSETQ. This CDR3 has 13 residues. Trimming removed 2 bases from V and 2 bases from J, with 7 bases in between.

The chain joins TRBV6-6 to TRBJ1-5; 10 nucleotides align to TRBD1. There are 15 residues in the CDR3. With 4 bases clipped from V and 6 bases from J, the junction kept 6 bases outside the gene matches. Germline V gives CDR1 MNHNY, CDR2 SVGAGI (reference sequence). Here the CDR3 reads CASSSAGTGVQPQHF. The CDR3 DNA reads as TGTGCCAGCAGTTCCGCCGGGACAGGGGTTCAGCCCCAGCATTTT.

The chain uses TRBV7-9 and TRBJ2-6; the match to TRBD1 covers 9 bases. V was pared by 5 bases and J by 1 base, with 9 bases of the junction left unmatched. The CDR3 is 18 residues long. Germline CDR1 and CDR2: SEHNR and FQNEAQ (reference sequence). CDR3 in amino acids: CASSPPGQGVSGANVLTF. As DNA, the CDR3 is TGTGCCAGCAGCCCCCCGGGACAGGGCGTTTCTGGGGCCAACGTCCTGACTTTC.

The J gene is TRBJ1-4, the V gene TRBV4-3; the match to TRBD1 covers 7 bases. CDR1 and CDR2 (germline): LGHNA, YSLEER. V shed 0 bases, J shed 4 bases, and the junction held 5 bases outside the gene matches. The CDR3 has 16 amino acids. CDR3 amino acids: CASSQDKGTVNEKLFF. The CDR3 coding sequence is TGCGCCAGCAGCCAAGATAAGGGGACAGTTAATGAAAAACTGTTTTTT.

The chain joins TRBV9 to TRBJ2-1; 10 nucleotides agree with TRBD2. The CDR3 has 15 residues. Per the germline V gene, CDR1 is SGDLS and CDR2 is YYNGEE. The V segment lost 5 bases and the J segment 2 bases; nucleotides outside the gene matches: 4. As DNA, the CDR3 is TGTGCCAGCAGTGATAGCGGGGGGACCTACAATGAGCAGTTCTTC. Its translation is CASSDSGGTYNEQFF.

Worth noting for this clone: Other DNA sequences from this sample encode an identical CDR3 as well. This chain joins TRBV19 and TRBJ1-2, with D perhaps matching TRBD1 (6 bases). This CDR3 region has 13 residues. CDR1 is LNHDA and CDR2 is SQIVND in the germline V gene (reference sequence). V was pared by 2 bases and J by 7 bases, with 11 bases between. The DNA of the CDR3 is TGTGCCAGTAGTATACTACAGGGCGGTGGCTACACCTTC. It codes for CASSILQGGGYTF.

The chain employs TRBV19 and TRBJ1-5; D is unresolved. Germline V lookup: CDR1 LNHDA, CDR2 SQIVND (reference sequence). The CDR3 runs 16 residues. Trimming took 3 bases from V and 3 from J, leaving 15 bases between them. CDR3 region: CASSIIGEVVNQPQHF. CDR3 DNA: TGTGCCAGTAGTATTATCGGCGAAGTAGTCAATCAGCCCCAGCATTTT.

CDR3 in amino acids: CACDRGTYSGANVLTF. The DNA of the CDR3 is TGTGCCTGTGACAGGGGGACGTATTCTGGGGCCAACGTCCTGACTTTC. V and J are TRBV30 and TRBJ2-6; 9 nucleotides align to TRBD1. CDR1 GTSNPN and CDR2 SVGIG come from the germline V gene (reference sequence). The J segment lost 1 base and the V segment lost 6 bases, leaving 7 bases of the junction unmatched. This CDR3 is 16 amino acids long.

This rearrangement joins TRBV27 to TRBJ1-2, with 8 positions matching TRBD1. This CDR3 has 12 amino acids. With V trimmed by 5 bases and J by 6 bases, 2 bases remained unmatched. Germline lookup yields CDR1 MNHEY and CDR2 SMNVEV (reference sequence). CDR3 loop: CASSGQGDGYTF. CDR3 coding DNA: TGTGCCAGCAGTGGACAGGGTGATGGCTACACCTTC.

The rearrangement uses TRBV10-3 and TRBJ1-6, with 9 bases identical to TRBD1. Per the germline V gene, CDR1 is ENHRY and CDR2 is SYGVKD. The junction had 3 bases not matched to a gene; V was cut back by 4 bases and J by 8 bases. The length of the CDR3 is 14 residues. CDR3 bases: TGTGCCATCAGTGGGGGACAGGGCCATTCACCCCTCCACTTT. Its translation: CAISGGQGHSPLHF.

Remarks on this clone: The junction does not match germline at one end; this may be a read error. J is TRBJ2-7 and V is TRBV10-3; 9 bases are a match to TRBD2. CDR1 is ENHRY and CDR2 is SYGVKD in the germline V gene. The CDR3 runs to 11 residues. The CDR3 DNA reads as TGTGCCATAAGCGATAGCGGGAGTTCGGACTTC. This encodes CAISDSGSSDF.

The chain employs TRBV29-1 and TRBJ2-5, with D perhaps matching TRBD2 (7 bases). Trimming cost V 3 bases and J 4 bases, with 21 bases left between them. CDR1 and CDR2 (germline): SQVTM, ANQGSEA. The CDR3 has 16 residues. Here the CDR3 DNA reads TGCAGCGTTGATAGGGAGGGGGGGGTAACCGGAGAGACCCAGTACTTC. Protein sequence: CSVDREGGVTGETQYF.

The DNA for the CDR3 is TGTGCCAGCAGCTTAAGGTGGACAGTCCAAGAGACCCAGTACTTC. This codes for CASSLRWTVQETQYF. The chain is built from TRBV7-2 and TRBJ2-5; possibly TRBD1 for D (6 bases). Per germline, CDR1 SGHTA and CDR2 FQGNSA. Deletions cut 2 bases from V and 1 base from J, with 11 bases between. CDR3 size: 15 residues.